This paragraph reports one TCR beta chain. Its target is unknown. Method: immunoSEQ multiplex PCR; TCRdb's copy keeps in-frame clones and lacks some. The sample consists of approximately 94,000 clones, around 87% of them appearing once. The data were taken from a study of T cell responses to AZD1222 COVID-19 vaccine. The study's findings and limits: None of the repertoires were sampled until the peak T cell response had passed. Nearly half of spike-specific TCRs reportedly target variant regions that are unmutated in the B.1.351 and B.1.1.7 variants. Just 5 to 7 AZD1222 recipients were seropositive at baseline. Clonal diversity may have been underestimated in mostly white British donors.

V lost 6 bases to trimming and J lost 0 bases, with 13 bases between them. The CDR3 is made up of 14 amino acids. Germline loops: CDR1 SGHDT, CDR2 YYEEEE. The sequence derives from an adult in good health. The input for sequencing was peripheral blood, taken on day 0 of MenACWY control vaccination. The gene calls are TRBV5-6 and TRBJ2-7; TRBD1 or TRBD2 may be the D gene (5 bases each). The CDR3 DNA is TGTGCCAGCACCCAGGGACGGACCTCCTACGAGCAGTACTTC. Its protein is CASTQGRTSYEQYF.